This T cell receptor beta chain comes out of a study of T cell responses to AZD1222 COVID-19 vaccine. Findings of the study overall: Females outnumbered males among donors, who were mostly white British; clonal diversity was possibly underestimated.

TCRdb keeps only in-frame clones here, not all; method: immunoSEQ multiplex PCR. The table includes about 51,000 clones, roughly 90% detected once. Germline assignment: CDR1 SGDLS and CDR2 YYNGEE. The CDR3 is made up of 16 amino acids. V dropped 4 bases and J dropped 5; count of bases not matched to a gene: 9. Concerning this clone itself: The antigen is unknown.

The chain employs TRBV9 and TRBJ2-2; TRBD2 agrees at 9 bases. The TCR sequence derives from an adult who received the AZD1222 COVID-19 vaccine. The source was peripheral blood, collected 28 days after the second AZD1222 dose. CDR3: CASSPSRLAGTGELFF. CDR3 sequence (DNA): TGTGCCAGCAGCCCTAGCCGGCTAGCGGGAACCGGGGAGCTGTTTTTT.